The clone carrying this TCR beta chain was detected ten times or more. No antigen is known for it. The donors were all healthy and Caucasian. The data were taken from a study of identical twins. General study results and limits: Because invariant MAIT and iNKT cells could be present, zero-insertion analyses could be partly confounded.

Template switching created a universal primer site, and the cDNA included unique molecular identifiers. TCRdb processed the 5' RACE reads anew with MiXCR; each CDR3 protein has one entry. Of about 430,000 distinct CDR3 sequences in the sample, around a sixth are singletons; the top ten hold approximately 12%. Per the germline V gene, CDR1 is ENHRY and CDR2 is SYGVKD. The V end lost 6 bases, the J end lost 4 bases, and 12 bases lay between the germline ends. The CDR3 consists of 13 residues. Sequenced input: naive T cells sorted from blood. This TCR derives from a man in his fifties in good health. This chain uses TRBV10-3 with TRBJ2-5, with a possible D match to TRBD1 (5 bases). Here the CDR3 DNA reads TGTGCCATCAGCACGACCACAGGAGAGACCCAGTACTTC. Its translation is CAISTTTGETQYF.